This TCR beta chain is from a study of blood T cell repertoires in COVID-19. Study background: The origin of the acute and convalescent COVID-19 samples was the United States, Italy and Spain. The analysed material was cDNA or gDNA that came from T cells, B-cell-depleted T cells, or PBMCs.

Trimming removed 6 bases from V and 6 bases from J, with 11 bases in between. Germline loops: CDR1 MNHEY, CDR2 SVGAGI. The CDR3 extends over 12 amino acids. As originally analysed: The authors estimated nucleated cell counts from reference gene primer amplification. Clones were sequenced by immunoSEQ multiplex PCR, and TCRdb holds only the in-frame ones, with some missing. V and J calls plus clone size are reproduced from that table; the DNA served to infer D and trimming. The sample holds a few hundred thousand clones; 86% are singletons and the top ten take nearly 2%. This receptor was identified in a man between 25 and 39 years old with active or convalescent COVID-19. The sequencing input was peripheral blood. V is TRBV6-5 and J is TRBJ1-1, with a tentative D call TRBD1 (5 bases). The CDR3 region is CASSATTAEAFF. The CDR3 nucleotides read TGTGCCAGCAGCGCTACGACAGCTGAAGCTTTCTTT.